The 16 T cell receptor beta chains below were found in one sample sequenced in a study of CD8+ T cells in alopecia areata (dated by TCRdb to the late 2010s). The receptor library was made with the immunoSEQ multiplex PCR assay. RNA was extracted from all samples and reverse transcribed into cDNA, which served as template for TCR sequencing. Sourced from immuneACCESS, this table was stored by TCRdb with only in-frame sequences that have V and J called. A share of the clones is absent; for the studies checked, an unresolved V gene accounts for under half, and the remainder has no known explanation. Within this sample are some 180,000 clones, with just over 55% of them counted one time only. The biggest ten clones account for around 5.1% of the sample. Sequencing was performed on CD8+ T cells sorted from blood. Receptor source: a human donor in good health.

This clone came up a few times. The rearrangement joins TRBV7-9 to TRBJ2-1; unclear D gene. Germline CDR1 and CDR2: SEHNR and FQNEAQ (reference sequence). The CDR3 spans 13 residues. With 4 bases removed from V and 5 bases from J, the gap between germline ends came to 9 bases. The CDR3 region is CASSSGRDNEQFF. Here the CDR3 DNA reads TGTGCCAGCAGCTCCGGTCGGGACAATGAGCAGTTCTTC.

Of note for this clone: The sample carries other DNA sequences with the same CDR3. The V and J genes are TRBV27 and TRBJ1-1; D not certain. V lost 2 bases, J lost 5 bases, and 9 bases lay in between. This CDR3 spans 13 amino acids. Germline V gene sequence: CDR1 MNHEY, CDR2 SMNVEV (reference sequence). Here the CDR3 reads CASSLGQNTEAFF. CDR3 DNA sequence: TGTGCCAGCAGTTTAGGGCAGAATACTGAAGCTTTCTTT.

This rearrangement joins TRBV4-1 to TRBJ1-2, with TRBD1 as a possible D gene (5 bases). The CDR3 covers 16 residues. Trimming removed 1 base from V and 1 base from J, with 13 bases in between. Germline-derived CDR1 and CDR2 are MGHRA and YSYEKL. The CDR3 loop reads CASSQGTFSNNYGYTF. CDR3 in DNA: TGCGCCAGCAGCCAAGGGACATTCTCGAATAACTATGGCTACACCTTC.

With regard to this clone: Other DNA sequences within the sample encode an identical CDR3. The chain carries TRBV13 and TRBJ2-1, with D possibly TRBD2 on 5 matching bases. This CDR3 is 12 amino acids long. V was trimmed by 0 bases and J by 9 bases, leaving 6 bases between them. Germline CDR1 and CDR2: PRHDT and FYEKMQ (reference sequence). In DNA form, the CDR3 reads TGTGCCAGCAGCTTAGGAGGGAGTGAGCAGTTCTTC. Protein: CASSLGGSEQFF.

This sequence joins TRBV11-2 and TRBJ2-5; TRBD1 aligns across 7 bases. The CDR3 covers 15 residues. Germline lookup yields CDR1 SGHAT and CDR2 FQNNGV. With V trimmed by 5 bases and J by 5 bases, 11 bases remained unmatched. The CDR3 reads CASSPGQGEGETQYF. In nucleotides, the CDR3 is TGTGCCAGCAGCCCTGGGCAGGGGGAAGGGGAGACCCAGTACTTC. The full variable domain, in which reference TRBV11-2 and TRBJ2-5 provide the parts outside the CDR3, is EAGVAQSPRYKIIEKRQSVAFWCNPISGHATLYWYQQILGQGPKLLIQFQNNGVVDDSQLPKDRFSAERLKGVDSTLKIQPAKLEDSAVYLCASSPGQGEGETQYFGPGTRLLVL.

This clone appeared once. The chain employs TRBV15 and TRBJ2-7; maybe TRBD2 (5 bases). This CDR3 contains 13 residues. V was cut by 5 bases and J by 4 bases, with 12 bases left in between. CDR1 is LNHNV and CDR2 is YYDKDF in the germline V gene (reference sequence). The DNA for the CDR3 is TGTGCCACCAGCGAAAGTAGCGATTACGAGCAGTACTTC. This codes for CATSESSDYEQYF.

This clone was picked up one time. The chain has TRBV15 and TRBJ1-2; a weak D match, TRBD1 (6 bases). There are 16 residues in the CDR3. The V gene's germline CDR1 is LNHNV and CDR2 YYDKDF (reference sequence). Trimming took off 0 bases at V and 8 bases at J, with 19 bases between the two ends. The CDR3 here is CATSREGQMKPGGYTF. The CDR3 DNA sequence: TGTGCCACCAGCAGAGAAGGACAGATGAAACCTGGGGGCTACACCTTC.

CDR3: CASSLEGARSDTQYF. DNA of the CDR3: TGCGCCAGCAGCTTGGAGGGGGCTCGCTCAGATACGCAGTATTTT. The chain has TRBV5-1 and TRBJ2-3; 7 bases fit TRBD1. The V gene end was trimmed by 0 bases and the J gene end by 4 bases; junction bases not matched to a gene: 5. The CDR3 has 15 amino acids. From germline, CDR1 is SGHRS and CDR2 YFSETQ. The full variable domain, completed using reference TRBV5-1 and TRBJ2-3, is KAGVTQTPRYLIKTRGQQVTLSCSPISGHRSVSWYQQTPGQGLQFLFEYFSETQRNKGNFPGRFSGRQFSNSRSEMNVSTLELGDSALYLCASSLEGARSDTQYFGPGTRLTVL.

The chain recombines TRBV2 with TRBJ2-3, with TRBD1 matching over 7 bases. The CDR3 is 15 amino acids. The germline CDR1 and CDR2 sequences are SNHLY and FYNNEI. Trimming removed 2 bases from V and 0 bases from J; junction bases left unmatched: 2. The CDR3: CASSERGRSTDTQYF. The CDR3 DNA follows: TGTGCCAGCAGTGAAAGGGGGCGAAGCACAGATACGCAGTATTTT.

CDR3 loop: CAWTPSGNTIYF. DNA of the CDR3: TGTGCCTGGACCCCCTCTGGAAACACCATATATTTT. The chain links TRBV30 to TRBJ1-3; D not resolved. This CDR3 region has 12 residues. From germline, CDR1 is GTSNPN and CDR2 SVGIG (reference sequence). The V gene lost 4 bases and the J gene lost 0 bases, with 4 bases spanning the gap.

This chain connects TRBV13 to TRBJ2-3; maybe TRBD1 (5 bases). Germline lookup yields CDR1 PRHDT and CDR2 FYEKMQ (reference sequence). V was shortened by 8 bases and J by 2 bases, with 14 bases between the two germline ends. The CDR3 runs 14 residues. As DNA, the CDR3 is TGTGCCAGCGGACAAGGTGGAGTCACAGATACGCAGTATTTT. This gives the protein CASGQGGVTDTQYF.

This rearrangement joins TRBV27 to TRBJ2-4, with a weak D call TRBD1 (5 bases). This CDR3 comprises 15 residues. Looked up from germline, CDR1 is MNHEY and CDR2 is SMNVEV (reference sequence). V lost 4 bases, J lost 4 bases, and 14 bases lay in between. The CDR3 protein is CASSSSDSWKNIQYF. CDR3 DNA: TGTGCCAGCAGTTCGTCCGACAGCTGGAAAAACATTCAGTACTTC.

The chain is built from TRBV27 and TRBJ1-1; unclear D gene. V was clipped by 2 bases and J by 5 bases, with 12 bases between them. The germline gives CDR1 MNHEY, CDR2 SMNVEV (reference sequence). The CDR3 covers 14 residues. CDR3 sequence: CASSLPGLGTEAFF. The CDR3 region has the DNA TGTGCCAGCAGTTTACCCGGCCTGGGGACTGAAGCTTTCTTT.

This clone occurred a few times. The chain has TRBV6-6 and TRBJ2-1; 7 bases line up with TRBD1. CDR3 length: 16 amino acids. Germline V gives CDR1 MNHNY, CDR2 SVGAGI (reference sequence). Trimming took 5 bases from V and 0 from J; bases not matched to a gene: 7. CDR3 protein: CASSPRDSSSYNEQFF. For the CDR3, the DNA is TGTGCCAGCAGTCCCCGGGACAGTAGCTCCTACAATGAGCAGTTCTTC.

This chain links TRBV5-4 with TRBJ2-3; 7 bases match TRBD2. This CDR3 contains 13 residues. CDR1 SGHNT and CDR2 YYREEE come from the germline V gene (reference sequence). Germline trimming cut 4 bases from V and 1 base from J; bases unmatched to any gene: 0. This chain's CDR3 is CASSGLGTDTQYF. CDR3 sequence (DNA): TGTGCCAGCAGCGGACTAGGCACAGATACGCAGTATTTT.

The CDR3 sequence: CASSYTGPGAEQYF. The CDR3 bases are TGTGCCAGCAGCTATACGGGACCCGGGGCCGAGCAGTACTTC. The V gene is TRBV7-9, the J gene TRBJ2-7; tentatively, D is TRBD1 or TRBD2 (5 bases each). The CDR3 runs to 14 residues. Germline CDR1 reads SEHNR; CDR2 reads FQNEAQ (reference sequence). With 4 bases removed from V and 6 bases from J, the gap between germline ends came to 16 bases.